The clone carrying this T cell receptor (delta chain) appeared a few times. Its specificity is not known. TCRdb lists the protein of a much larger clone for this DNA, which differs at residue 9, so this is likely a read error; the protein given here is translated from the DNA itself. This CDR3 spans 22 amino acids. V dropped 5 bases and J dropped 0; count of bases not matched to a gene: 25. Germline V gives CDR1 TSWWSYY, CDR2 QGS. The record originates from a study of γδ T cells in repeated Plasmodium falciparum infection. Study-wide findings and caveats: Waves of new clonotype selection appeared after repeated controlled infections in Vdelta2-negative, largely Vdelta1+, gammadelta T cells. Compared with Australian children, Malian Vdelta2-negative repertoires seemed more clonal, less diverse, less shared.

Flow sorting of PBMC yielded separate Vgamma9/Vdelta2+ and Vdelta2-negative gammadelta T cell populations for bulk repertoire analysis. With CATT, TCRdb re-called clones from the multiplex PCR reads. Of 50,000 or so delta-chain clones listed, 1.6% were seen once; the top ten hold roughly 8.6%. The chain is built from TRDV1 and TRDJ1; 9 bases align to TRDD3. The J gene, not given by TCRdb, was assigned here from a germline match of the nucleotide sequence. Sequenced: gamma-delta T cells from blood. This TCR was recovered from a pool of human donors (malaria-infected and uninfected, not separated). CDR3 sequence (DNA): TGTGCTCTTGGGCCCCTGGAATTCCCTCGATCTATACTGGGGGACTACACCGATAAACTCATCTTT. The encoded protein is CALGPLEFPRSILGDYTDKLIF.